The clone carrying this T cell receptor (beta chain) was seen at least ten times. The target antigen is unknown. A UMI-containing oligonucleotide was joined by 3' ligation to the TCR cDNA template. Whole-blood samples were about 2.5 ml of peripheral blood from healthy adult volunteers. Cells were not sorted; total RNA input targeted roughly 1 to 1000 ng. These data originate in a study of naive and memory T cell subsets. General study points: Potentially, T cell activation and differentiation skew this RNA-based measurement.

Four PCR rounds used nested alpha and beta constant region primers plus the SP2 primer. Alpha and beta constant region primers primed reverse transcription for blood and skin samples. TCRdb itself ran the 5' RACE reads through MiXCR, one entry per CDR3 protein. The table lists about 48,000 distinct CDR3 sequences, over 3.5% of them singletons. The sequence was collected from a female donor in good health.

The CDR3 loop reads CATSKQLAEKLFF. The CDR3 nucleotides read TGTGCCACCTCGAAACAGTTGGCTGAAAAACTGTTTTTT. The rearrangement joins TRBV6-2 or TRBV6-3 to TRBJ1-4; D remains unclear. The germline V and J ends were trimmed by 10 bases and 7 bases, with 16 bases remaining between them. The length of the CDR3 is 13 residues. Germline V gene sequence: CDR1 MNHEY, CDR2 SVGEGT.